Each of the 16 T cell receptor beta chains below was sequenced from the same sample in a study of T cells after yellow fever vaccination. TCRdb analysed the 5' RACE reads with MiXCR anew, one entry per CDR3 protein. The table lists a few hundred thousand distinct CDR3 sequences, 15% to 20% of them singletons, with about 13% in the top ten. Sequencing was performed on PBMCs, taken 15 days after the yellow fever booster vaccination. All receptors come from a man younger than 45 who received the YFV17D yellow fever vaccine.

The CDR3 sequence is CASREPGLGTDTQYF. In DNA form, the CDR3 reads TGCGCCAGCAGAGAGCCGGGGCTTGGCACAGATACGCAGTATTTT. V usage is TRBV10-2 and J usage is TRBJ2-3; D tentatively reads TRBD1 or TRBD2 (5 bases each). This CDR3 has 15 amino acids. Germline loops: CDR1 WSHSY, CDR2 SAAADI. Trimming stripped 6 bases from V and 1 base from J, with 14 bases between.

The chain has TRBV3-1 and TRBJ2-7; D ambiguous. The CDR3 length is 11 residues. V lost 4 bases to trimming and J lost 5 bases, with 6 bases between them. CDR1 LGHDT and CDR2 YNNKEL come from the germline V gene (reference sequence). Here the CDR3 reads CASSRANEQYF. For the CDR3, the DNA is TGTGCCAGCAGCCGAGCCAACGAGCAGTACTTC.

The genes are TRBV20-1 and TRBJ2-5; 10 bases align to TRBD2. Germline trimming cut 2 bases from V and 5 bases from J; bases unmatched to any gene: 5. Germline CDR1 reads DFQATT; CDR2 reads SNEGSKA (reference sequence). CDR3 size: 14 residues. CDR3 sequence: CSARKLAGIETQYF. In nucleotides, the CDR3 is TGCAGTGCTAGAAAACTAGCGGGAATTGAGACCCAGTACTTC.

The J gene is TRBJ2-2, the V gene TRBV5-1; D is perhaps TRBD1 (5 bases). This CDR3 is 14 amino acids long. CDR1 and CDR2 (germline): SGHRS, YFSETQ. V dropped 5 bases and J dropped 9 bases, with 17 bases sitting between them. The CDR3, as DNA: TGCGCCAGCAGTATGGACACCGCCGGCCGGGAGCTGTTTTTT. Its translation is CASSMDTAGRELFF. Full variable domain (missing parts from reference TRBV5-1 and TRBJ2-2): KAGVTQTPRYLIKTRGQQVTLSCSPISGHRSVSWYQQTPGQGLQFLFEYFSETQRNKGNFPGRFSGRQFSNSRSEMNVSTLELGDSALYLCASSMDTAGRELFFGEGSRLTVL.

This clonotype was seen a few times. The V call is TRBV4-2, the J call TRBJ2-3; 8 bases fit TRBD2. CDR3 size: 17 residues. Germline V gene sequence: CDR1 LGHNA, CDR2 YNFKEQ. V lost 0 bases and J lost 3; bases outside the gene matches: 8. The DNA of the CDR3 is TGTGCCAGCAGCCAAGATCAATCCAGCGGGAGAACAGATACGCAGTATTTT. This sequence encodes CASSQDQSSGRTDTQYF.

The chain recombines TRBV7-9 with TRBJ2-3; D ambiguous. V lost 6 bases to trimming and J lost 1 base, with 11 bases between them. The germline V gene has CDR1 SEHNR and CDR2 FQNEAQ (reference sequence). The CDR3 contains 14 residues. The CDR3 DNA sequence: TGTGCCAGCAGTCGGCGGCTTGGCACAGATACGCAGTATTTT. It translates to CASSRRLGTDTQYF.

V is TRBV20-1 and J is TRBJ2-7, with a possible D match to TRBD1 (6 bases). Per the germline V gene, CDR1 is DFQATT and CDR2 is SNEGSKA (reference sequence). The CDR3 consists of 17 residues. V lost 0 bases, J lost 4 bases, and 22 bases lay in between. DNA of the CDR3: TGCAGTGCTAGAGATCGACAGGCAGGGAAGAATGGTTACGAGCAGTACTTC. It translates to CSARDRQAGKNGYEQYF.

DNA for the CDR3: TGTGCCAGCAGCAACGGGCTCTACTATCAGCCCCAGCATTTT. The encoded protein is CASSNGLYYQPQHF. V is TRBV7-2 and J is TRBJ1-5; no definite D call. CDR3 size: 14 residues. Germline CDR1 is SGHTA and CDR2 is FQGNSA. The V and J ends lost 5 bases and 5 bases respectively, with 13 bases between them.

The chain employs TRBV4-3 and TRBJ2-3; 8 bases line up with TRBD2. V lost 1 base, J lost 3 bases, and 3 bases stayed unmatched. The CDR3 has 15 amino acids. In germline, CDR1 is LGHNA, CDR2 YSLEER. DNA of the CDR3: TGCGCCAGCAGCCAAGGGACTAGCCGGACAGATACGCAGTATTTT. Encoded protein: CASSQGTSRTDTQYF.

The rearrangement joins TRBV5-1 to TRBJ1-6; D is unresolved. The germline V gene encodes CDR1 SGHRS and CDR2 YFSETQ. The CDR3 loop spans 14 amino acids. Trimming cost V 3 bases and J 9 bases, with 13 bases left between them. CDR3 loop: CASSSDLEGSPLHF. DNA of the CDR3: TGCGCCAGCAGCTCTGACCTAGAAGGTTCACCCCTCCACTTT.

The CDR3 DNA follows: TGTGCCAGCAGCCTCACAACAGGGACCGACGAGCAGTACTTC. Translating gives CASSLTTGTDEQYF. V and J are TRBV6-2 or TRBV6-3 and TRBJ2-7; weak D call: TRBD1 (6 bases). The length of the CDR3 is 14 residues. Germline V gene lookup returns CDR1 MNHEY and CDR2 SVGEGT. The V end lost 6 bases, the J end lost 5 bases, and 17 bases lay between the germline ends.

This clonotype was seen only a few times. The CDR3 DNA reads as TGCGCCAGCAGCTTGGTGCTGGGATTGAACGAGCAGTACTTC. This translates into CASSLVLGLNEQYF. The rearrangement uses TRBV5-1 and TRBJ2-7; no reliable D call. The V gene's germline CDR1 is SGHRS and CDR2 YFSETQ. The CDR3 spans 14 residues. Trimming cost V 0 bases and J 5 bases, with 12 bases left between them.

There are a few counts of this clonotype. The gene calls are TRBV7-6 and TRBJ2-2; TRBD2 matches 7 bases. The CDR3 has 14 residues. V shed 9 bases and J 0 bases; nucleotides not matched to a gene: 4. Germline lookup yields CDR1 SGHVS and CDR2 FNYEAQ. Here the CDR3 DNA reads TGTGCCAGTACAGCGGGGTCGAACACCGGGGAGCTGTTTTTT. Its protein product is CASTAGSNTGELFF.

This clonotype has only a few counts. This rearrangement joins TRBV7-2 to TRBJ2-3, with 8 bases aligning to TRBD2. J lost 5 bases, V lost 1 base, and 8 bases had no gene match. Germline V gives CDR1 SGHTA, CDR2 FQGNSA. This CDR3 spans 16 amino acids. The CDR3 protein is CASSLVPGGQGDTQYF. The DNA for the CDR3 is TGTGCCAGCAGCTTAGTCCCGGGAGGGCAGGGAGATACGCAGTATTTT.

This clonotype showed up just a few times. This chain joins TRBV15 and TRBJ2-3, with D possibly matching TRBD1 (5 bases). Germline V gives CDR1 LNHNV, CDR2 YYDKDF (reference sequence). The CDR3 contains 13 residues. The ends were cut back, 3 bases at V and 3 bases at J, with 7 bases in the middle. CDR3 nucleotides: TGTGCCACCAGCAGCCGACAGACAGATACGCAGTATTTT. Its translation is CATSSRQTDTQYF.

CDR3 residues: CASSLAGRVSYEQYF. For the CDR3, the DNA is TGCGCCAGCAGCTTGGCGGGAAGGGTTTCCTACGAGCAGTACTTC. The chain joins TRBV5-1 to TRBJ2-7, with a tentative D call TRBD2 (5 bases). The CDR3 runs 15 residues. Germline loops: CDR1 SGHRS, CDR2 YFSETQ. Trimming shortened V by 0 bases and J by 1 base, and 11 bases separated the two germline ends.